These 27 T cell receptor beta chains came from one sample sequenced in a study of T cells in Graves' hyperthyroidism and ophthalmopathy. Amplification of TCR beta CDR3 regions used RNA as the template. The HTBI primer set drove a first-round RT-PCR of the TCR CDR3. TCRdb analysed the multiplex PCR reads with MiXCR anew, one entry per CDR3 protein. The sample holds over 350,000 distinct CDR3 sequences, 14% to 15% seen once. Sequencing input: blood. Receptors originate from a man younger than 35 with Graves' ophthalmopathy.

The genes are TRBV6-1 and TRBJ2-7; 14 bases align to TRBD2. V dropped 6 bases and J dropped 4; count of bases not matched to a gene: 23. CDR3 size: 21 residues. Germline V gene lookup returns CDR1 MNHNS and CDR2 SASEGT. The DNA of the CDR3 is TGTGCCAGCAGACGGGACAAGGGGGTTTTAGGGACTAGCGGGAGTGGTTACGAGCAGTACTTC. It translates to CASRRDKGVLGTSGSGYEQYF.

This clonotype was detected a few times. CDR3 in amino acids: CASSYSPGLNIQYF. DNA of the CDR3: TGTGCCAGCAGTTACTCCCCGGGCTTAAACATTCAGTACTTC. The genes are TRBV6-2 or TRBV6-3 and TRBJ2-4; no firm D call. Trimming took off 0 bases at V and 6 bases at J, with 9 bases between the two ends. The CDR3 has 14 amino acids. From germline, CDR1 is MNHEY and CDR2 SVGEGT.

This clonotype was seen only a few times. The chain combines TRBV5-1 with TRBJ1-1; TRBD1 aligns across 7 bases. V trimming: 3 bases; J trimming: 3 bases; junction bases outside the gene matches: 8. This CDR3 comprises 15 residues. Germline-derived CDR1 and CDR2 are SGHRS and YFSETQ. The CDR3 DNA reads as TGCGCCAGCAGCTCCCCGGGACAGATCTACACTGAAGCTTTCTTT. Protein sequence: CASSSPGQIYTEAFF.

This clonotype has ten or more counts. The J gene is TRBJ2-7, the V gene TRBV2; D might be TRBD1 (6 bases). V lost 7 bases, J lost 4 bases, and 17 bases lay in between. Germline V CDR1 and CDR2: SNHLY, FYNNEI. The CDR3 runs to 14 residues. The CDR3 nucleotides are TGTGCCAGCATCATCCGGGACAAACCATACGAGCAGTACTTC. Its translation: CASIIRDKPYEQYF.

The chain is built from TRBV7-9 and TRBJ2-5, with TRBD2 identical over 11 bases. Germline assignment: CDR1 SEHNR and CDR2 FQNEAQ (reference sequence). This CDR3 is built from 19 residues. Losses at the gene ends were 1 base for V and 1 base for J; bases not matched to a gene: 11. The CDR3 DNA follows: TGTGCCAGCAGCTTAGGGACTAGCGGGTCTGGAGGGGTCCAAGAGACCCAGTACTTC. It encodes CASSLGTSGSGGVQETQYF.

In this sample, this clonotype turned up a few times. The rearrangement links TRBV5-1 to TRBJ2-1; 11 positions agree with TRBD2. Germline CDR1 and CDR2: SGHRS and YFSETQ. This CDR3 spans 15 amino acids. V shed 4 bases, J shed 8 bases, and the junction held 8 bases outside the gene matches. The CDR3 sequence: CASSIGLAGRDEQFF. Here the CDR3 DNA reads TGCGCCAGCAGCATCGGACTAGCGGGTCGCGATGAGCAGTTCTTC. Full variable domain (outside the CDR3, taken from reference TRBV5-1 and TRBJ2-1): KAGVTQTPRYLIKTRGQQVTLSCSPISGHRSVSWYQQTPGQGLQFLFEYFSETQRNKGNFPGRFSGRQFSNSRSEMNVSTLELGDSALYLCASSIGLAGRDEQFFGPGTRLTVL.

Many counts were recorded for this clonotype. This sequence joins TRBV12-3 or TRBV12-4 and TRBJ1-2; 8 bases match TRBD1. The CDR3 extends over 14 amino acids. J was trimmed by 8 bases and V by 5 bases; bases with no gene match: 10. The CDR3 protein is CASSPGQGMRGYTF. CDR3 nucleotides: TGTGCCAGCAGTCCCGGACAGGGAATGAGGGGCTACACCTTC.

This clonotype was seen more than once but under ten times. This could be a read error, since a much larger clone is one nucleotide away. V usage is TRBV27 and J usage is TRBJ2-7; 11 bases map to TRBD2. Trimming at V came to 7 bases and at J to 5 bases, leaving 13 bases not matched to a gene. The CDR3 has 16 amino acids. Per the germline V gene, CDR1 is MNHEY and CDR2 is SMNVEV (reference sequence). CDR3 DNA: TGTGCCAGCACCAAAGCCGGGACTAGCGGTTCCCACGAGCAGTACTTC. This translates into CASTKAGTSGSHEQYF.

This clonotype was counted at least ten times. The rearrangement links TRBV20-1 to TRBJ2-1; the match to TRBD2 covers 9 bases. The CDR3 extends over 16 amino acids. Germline V gives CDR1 DFQATT, CDR2 SNEGSKA (reference sequence). The J segment lost 5 bases and the V segment lost 3 bases, leaving 11 bases of the junction unmatched. The CDR3 region has the DNA TGCAGTGCTAGTTGGTGGGAGCGGGGGGTCAACAATGAGCAGTTCTTC. As protein: CSASWWERGVNNEQFF.

This clonotype was seen repeatedly, ten times or more. The chain links TRBV11-2 to TRBJ2-7; 12 nucleotides align to TRBD2. J was trimmed by 4 bases and V by 4 bases; bases with no gene match: 5. CDR3 length equals 15 residues. Germline V gene lookup returns CDR1 SGHAT and CDR2 FQNNGV. CDR3 sequence reads: CASSYLTSGGYEQYF. For the CDR3, the DNA is TGTGCCAGCAGCTATCTGACTAGCGGGGGATACGAGCAGTACTTC.

CDR3 residues: CASSLNTKETQYF. The CDR3, as DNA: TGTGCCAGCAGCTTAAATACCAAAGAGACCCAGTACTTC. The J gene is TRBJ2-5, the V gene TRBV7-6; D gene uncertain. V dropped 2 bases and J dropped 3 bases, with 7 bases sitting between them. In germline, CDR1 is SGHVS, CDR2 FNYEAQ. The CDR3 spans 13 residues.

This clonotype was recorded at least ten times. The chain links TRBV27 to TRBJ2-5; 13 bases match TRBD2. The CDR3 is 17 residues long. Germline V gene lookup returns CDR1 MNHEY and CDR2 SMNVEV (reference sequence). The V and J ends lost 0 bases and 2 bases, in that order; junction bases with no gene match: 3. CDR3 sequence reads: CASSLSGTSGTQETQYF. The DNA for the CDR3 is TGTGCCAGCAGTTTATCGGGGACTAGCGGGACACAAGAGACCCAGTACTTC.

This clonotype was counted at least ten times. This rearrangement joins TRBV2 to TRBJ2-2; no clear D gene. Germline V gene lookup returns CDR1 SNHLY and CDR2 FYNNEI. The ends were cut back, 7 bases at V and 6 bases at J, with 12 bases in the middle. This CDR3 has 13 residues. The CDR3 bases are TGTGCCAGCAAACAAACCAGTCCCGGGGAGCTGTTTTTT. Amino acids: CASKQTSPGELFF.

This CDR3 reads CSGEAYNEQFF. The CDR3 DNA sequence: TGCAGCGGGGAGGCCTACAATGAGCAGTTCTTC. The chain carries TRBV29-1 and TRBJ2-1; D might be TRBD2 (6 bases). This CDR3 is 11 amino acids long. Looked up from germline, CDR1 is SQVTM and CDR2 is ANQGSEA. V gave up 7 bases and J gave up 2 bases, with 6 bases separating them.

In its sample, this clonotype was seen a few times. V is TRBV29-1 and J is TRBJ1-4; 7 positions match TRBD1. This CDR3 spans 11 amino acids. Germline V CDR1 and CDR2: SQVTM, ANQGSEA. Trimming cost V 6 bases and J 6 bases; bases outside gene matches: 1. In DNA form, the CDR3 reads TGCAGCGTGGGACAGTATGAAAAACTGTTTTTT. This gives the protein CSVGQYEKLFF.

The chain has TRBV15 and TRBJ2-2; D gene uncertain. CDR3 size: 14 residues. Germline-derived CDR1 and CDR2 are LNHNV and YYDKDF (reference sequence). Trimming took 0 bases from V and 5 from J, leaving 7 bases between them. Written as DNA, the CDR3 is TGTGCCACCAGCAGAGATATCGCGACCGGGGAGCTGTTTTTT. Translation: CATSRDIATGELFF. Complete variable domain (other parts from reference TRBV15 and TRBJ2-2): DAMVIQNPRYQVTQFGKPVTLSCSQTLNHNVMYWYQQKSSQAPKLLFHYYDKDFNNEADTPDNFQSRRPNTSFCFLDIRSPGLGDTAMYLCATSRDIATGELFFGEGSRLTVL.

This clonotype was seen ten or more times. The chain combines TRBV5-1 with TRBJ1-1; possible D gene TRBD1, 5 bases. This CDR3 is 15 amino acids long. CDR1 and CDR2 from the germline V gene are SGHRS and YFSETQ. V was cut by 0 bases and J by 1 base, with 10 bases left in between. The CDR3 sequence is CASSLDGQGNTEAFF. CDR3 DNA: TGCGCCAGCAGCTTGGATGGTCAGGGGAACACTGAAGCTTTCTTT.

This clonotype was observed a handful of times. The chain uses TRBV19 and TRBJ2-7; 7 positions agree with TRBD1. Losses at the gene ends were 2 bases for V and 1 base for J; bases not matched to a gene: 5. This CDR3 is 15 amino acids long. From germline, CDR1 is LNHDA and CDR2 SQIVND (reference sequence). The CDR3 DNA sequence: TGTGCCAGTAGTATATCCCCAGGGGGATCCTACGAGCAGTACTTC. It encodes CASSISPGGSYEQYF.

This clonotype occurred many times. This chain uses TRBV11-3 with TRBJ2-1; 12 bases match TRBD2. The CDR3 is made up of 14 amino acids. CDR1 is SGHNT, CDR2 YENEEA, per germline. With 1 base clipped from V and 8 bases from J, the junction kept 0 bases outside the gene matches. This CDR3 reads CASSLGTSGDEQFF. The CDR3 DNA reads as TGTGCCAGCAGCTTAGGGACTAGCGGGGATGAGCAGTTCTTC.

This clonotype was observed many times. The chain uses TRBV7-9 and TRBJ2-5, with 7 positions matching TRBD2. This CDR3 is built from 14 residues. Germline assignment: CDR1 SEHNR and CDR2 FQNEAQ (reference sequence). Germline trimming cut 5 bases from V and 5 bases from J; bases unmatched to any gene: 8. The CDR3 DNA reads TGTGCCAGCAGCCTAGGGAGGGAGGAGGAGACCCAGTACTTC. Translating it yields CASSLGREEETQYF. The full variable domain, in which reference TRBV7-9 and TRBJ2-5 provide the parts outside the CDR3, is DTGVSQNPRHKITKRGQNVTFRCDPISEHNRLYWYRQTLGQGPEFLTYFQNEAQLEKSRLLSDRFSAERPKGSFSTLEIQRTEQGDSAMYLCASSLGREEETQYFGPGTRLLVL.

This clonotype was seen a handful of times. V usage is TRBV19 and J usage is TRBJ2-7; D might be TRBD1 (6 bases). V was trimmed by 6 bases and J by 5 bases, leaving 11 bases between them. The CDR3 loop spans 12 amino acids. The germline V gene encodes CDR1 LNHDA and CDR2 SQIVND (reference sequence). CDR3 coding DNA: TGTGCCAGTAGGGAAAGGGGGAACGAGCAGTACTTC. Residues: CASRERGNEQYF.

There are many counts of this clonotype. The V and J genes are TRBV3-1 and TRBJ2-5, with D perhaps being TRBD1 or TRBD2 (5 bases each). The V and J ends lost 2 bases and 5 bases respectively, with 12 bases between them. This CDR3 has 14 residues. In germline, CDR1 is LGHDT, CDR2 YNNKEL (reference sequence). CDR3 in DNA: TGTGCCAGCAGCCAAAACGGGGCGCGGGAGACCCAGTACTTC. Its protein product is CASSQNGARETQYF.

This clonotype was detected ten times or more. The CDR3: CASSIPQNTEAFF. As DNA, the CDR3 is TGTGCCAGTAGTATCCCCCAGAACACTGAAGCTTTCTTT. The chain joins TRBV19 to TRBJ1-1; D call uncertain. Trimming removed 3 bases at V and 1 base at J, with 6 bases between. From germline, CDR1 is LNHDA and CDR2 SQIVND (reference sequence). CDR3 length: 13 amino acids.

This clonotype was detected many times. V and J are TRBV20-1 and TRBJ2-1; D may be TRBD2 (6 bases). The ends were cut back, 3 bases at V and 9 bases at J, with 12 bases in the middle. The germline V gene has CDR1 DFQATT and CDR2 SNEGSKA (reference sequence). This CDR3 spans 12 amino acids. CDR3 DNA: TGCAGTGCTAGTTCGGGGAGGAGTGAGCAGTTCTTC. This gives the protein CSASSGRSEQFF.

The chain links TRBV20-1 to TRBJ2-5; D may be TRBD2 (6 bases). The CDR3 is 15 amino acids. V was cut by 7 bases and J by 0 bases, with 18 bases left in between. Germline CDR1 DFQATT, CDR2 SNEGSKA (reference sequence). This CDR3 reads CSGKRAGGYQETQYF. DNA for the CDR3: TGCAGTGGGAAGCGAGCGGGCGGGTACCAAGAGACCCAGTACTTC.

At least ten counts were recorded for this clonotype. The V and J genes are TRBV5-6 and TRBJ2-1, with unresolved D. Germline V gene lookup returns CDR1 SGHDT and CDR2 YYEEEE. Trimming took off 0 bases at V and 7 bases at J, with 8 bases between the two ends. This CDR3 contains 13 residues. The DNA for the CDR3 is TGTGCCAGCAGCTTGGCCCAAGGGAATGAGCAGTTCTTC. Its protein is CASSLAQGNEQFF.

This clonotype was found many times. This chain uses TRBV27 with TRBJ1-1; 10 positions match TRBD1. Germline CDR1 is MNHEY and CDR2 is SMNVEV (reference sequence). The J segment lost 1 base and the V segment lost 6 bases, leaving 2 bases of the junction unmatched. The CDR3 extends over 14 amino acids. The CDR3 nucleotides are TGTGCCAGCAGGACAGGGGGCTCGAACACTGAAGCTTTCTTT. Protein product: CASRTGGSNTEAFF.